A selection of T cell receptor beta chains follows, all from one sample in a study of Ad26.COV2.S vaccination and SARS-CoV-2 variants. Libraries were prepared by immunoSEQ multiplex PCR; TCRdb keeps only in-frame clonotypes and omits some of them. Among around 450,000 clones, around 91% were seen once, and the ten largest hold about 4.4%. Sequences were derived from peripheral blood, sampled in a trial of Ad26.COV2.S vaccine versus placebo. The receptor set was obtained from a person between 18 and 60 years old who received the Ad26.COV2.S COVID-19 vaccine or a placebo. Both conserved end residues are part of each CDR3. D genes are given only for firm matches. Not every row has a clone size; where given, it reads once, few, many or a size class.

d_gene	j_gene	v_gene	abundance	CDR3aa	CDR3nt
-	TRBJ1-4	TRBV6-5	-	CATKRAEKLFF	TGTGCCACCAAACGTGCTGAAAAACTGTTTTTT
-	TRBJ2-1	TRBV30	-	CAWITWGEQFF	TGTGCCTGGATCACATGGGGTGAGCAGTTCTTC
-	TRBJ1-2	TRBV7-2	-	CASRGGRGGLLGYTF	TGTGCCAGCAGAGGGGGGAGGGGAGGTCTGTTAGGCTACACCTTC
-	TRBJ2-5	TRBV5-1	-	CASSSDGSEDETQYF	TGCGCCAGCAGCTCGGACGGTTCGGAGGACGAGACCCAGTACTTC
-	TRBJ2-2	TRBV2	few	CASSDTGETGELFF	TGTGCCAGCAGTGATACGGGAGAAACCGGGGAGCTGTTTTTT
TRBD1	TRBJ2-3	TRBV11-2	-	CASSLVGTGLPDTQYF	TGTGCCAGCAGCTTAGTAGGGACAGGTCTGCCAGATACGCAGTATTTT
TRBD2	TRBJ2-1	TRBV4-1	-	CASSPLAGGNEQFF	TGCGCCAGCAGCCCATTAGCGGGAGGCAATGAGCAGTTCTTC
-	TRBJ2-7	TRBV2	-	CASREQGGGYEQYF	TGTGCCAGCAGGGAACAGGGCGGTGGGTACGAGCAGTACTTC
-	TRBJ2-1	TRBV6-6	-	CASSSQLDRSEQFF	TGTGCCAGCAGTTCCCAGCTCGACAGAAGTGAGCAGTTCTTC
TRBD1	TRBJ1-3	TRBV5-5	-	CASSPRTGPGNTIYF	TGTGCCAGCAGCCCCCGGACAGGTCCCGGAAACACCATATATTTT
-	TRBJ2-7	TRBV18	-	CASSPVREHYEQYF	TGTGCCAGCTCACCAGTCCGGGAGCACTACGAGCAGTACTTC
TRBD1	TRBJ1-4	TRBV11-2	-	CASSSQGADEKLFF	TGTGCCAGCAGCTCACAGGGGGCTGATGAAAAACTGTTTTTT
TRBD1	TRBJ2-3	TRBV9	-	CASSVRDRVGDTQYF	TGTGCCAGCAGCGTCCGGGACAGGGTTGGTGATACGCAGTATTTT
-	TRBJ1-1	TRBV7-2	-	CASSLGAGSTEAFF	TGTGCCAGCAGCTTAGGGGCAGGGAGCACTGAAGCTTTCTTT
TRBD1	TRBJ2-1	TRBV3-1/TRBV3-2	-	CASSRRDRGHNEQFF	TGTGCCAGCAGCCGCCGGGACAGGGGCCACAATGAGCAGTTCTTC
-	TRBJ1-1	TRBV29-1	-	CSVEGRQALNTEAFF	TGCAGCGTTGAAGGCCGACAGGCGCTGAACACTGAAGCTTTCTTT
-	TRBJ2-5	TRBV5-6	-	CASSGGHLQETQYF	TGTGCCAGCAGCGGCGGACATCTCCAAGAGACCCAGTACTTC
-	TRBJ2-7	TRBV9	-	CASAGGGSGFYEQYF	TGTGCCAGCGCCGGAGGGGGTTCAGGATTCTACGAGCAGTACTTC
TRBD2	TRBJ2-1	TRBV29-1	-	CSVAGSGRDPGHEQFF	TGCAGCGTTGCGGGAAGCGGGAGGGACCCAGGGCATGAGCAGTTCTTC
-	TRBJ2-5	TRBV6-5	-	CASSRQEQETQYF	TGTGCCAGCAGCAGACAGGAACAAGAGACCCAGTACTTC
-	TRBJ2-5	TRBV2	-	CASSAGTAQETQYF	TGTGCCAGCAGTGCTGGGACGGCCCAAGAGACCCAGTACTTC
TRBD2	TRBJ2-7	TRBV5-4	-	CASSSTSGSYEQYF	TGTGCCAGCAGCTCCACTAGCGGGAGTTACGAGCAGTACTTC
TRBD2	TRBJ2-1	TRBV28	-	CASSLRTSGKYNEQFF	TGTGCCAGCAGTTTAAGGACTAGCGGGAAATACAATGAGCAGTTCTTC
-	TRBJ1-3	TRBV28	-	CASSSLRAANTIYF	TGTGCCAGCAGCTCCCTACGGGCCGCAAACACCATATATTTT
-	TRBJ2-7	TRBV4-1	-	CASSQDWELPAYEQYF	TGCGCCAGCAGCCAAGACTGGGAGCTCCCGGCCTACGAGCAGTACTTC
-	TRBJ2-1	TRBV28	-	CASTESSYNEQFF	TGTGCCAGCACGGAGAGCTCCTACAATGAGCAGTTCTTC